The sequence of this T cell receptor (beta chain) was determined in a study of T cell responses to AZD1222 COVID-19 vaccine. Sequenced by immunoSEQ multiplex PCR; TCRdb stores in-frame clones only, minus some. The table records 90,000 to 100,000 clones, around nine tenths of them present only once. Germline lookup yields CDR1 SGHRS and CDR2 YFSETQ. The length of the CDR3 is 16 residues. V lost 0 bases and J 4 bases, leaving 16 bases between the germline ends. The TCR sequence derives from an adult who received the AZD1222 COVID-19 vaccine. This chain joins TRBV5-1 and TRBJ2-5; possibly TRBD2 for D (5 bases). This specimen consisted of peripheral blood, obtained 28 days after the second AZD1222 dose. CDR3 protein: CASSLGYLNGGETQYF. The CDR3, as DNA: TGCGCCAGCAGCTTGGGGTACCTGAATGGAGGAGAGACCCAGTACTTC.